These 22 T cell receptor beta chains share one sample of origin, sequenced in a study of human T cells and chemical hapten exposure. Time point specified: pre-sensitization, week 0. Treatment reported: therapeutic diphenylcyclopropenone sensitization with weekly scalp DPC. Using its own MiXCR run on the RACE reads, TCRdb lists one record per CDR3 protein. The sample contains around 380,000 distinct CDR3 sequences, 5% to 6.5% of which appear only once. Sample: whole blood, taken in connection with sensitization to the hapten diphenylcyclopropenone (DPC). The origin of the receptors is a woman aged 18-29 years with alopecia areata. Some clones in this sample may be carry-over from other donors' samples.

This clonotype has just a few counts. This chain joins TRBV4-3 and TRBJ1-4; D gene uncertain. Looked up from germline, CDR1 is LGHNA and CDR2 is YSLEER. V was shortened by 0 bases and J by 0 bases, with 11 bases between the two germline ends. There are 17 residues in the CDR3. CDR3 residues: CASSQEGPTATNEKLFF. The CDR3 DNA sequence: TGCGCCAGCAGCCAAGAAGGCCCCACCGCAACTAATGAAAAACTGTTTTTT.

This clonotype appeared a few times. V usage is TRBV7-2 and J usage is TRBJ2-1; tentatively, D is TRBD2 (5 bases). Trimming left V 5 bases short and J 0 bases short, with 11 bases between. From germline, CDR1 is SGHTA and CDR2 FQGNSA. The CDR3 runs 15 residues. CDR3 loop: CASSPSHSSYNEQFF. As DNA, the CDR3 is TGTGCCAGCAGCCCTAGCCATAGCTCCTACAATGAGCAGTTCTTC.

For the CDR3, the DNA is TGTGCCAGCAGCTATCTTAAGACGACAGGGCCCGGAGCCAAAAACATTCAGTACTTC. Its translation: CASSYLKTTGPGAKNIQYF. V gene TRBV6-1 combines with J gene TRBJ2-4; 7 bases are a match to TRBD1. The CDR3 totals 19 residues. Germline CDR1 is MNHNS and CDR2 is SASEGT. Trimming took 6 bases from V and 0 from J; bases not matched to a gene: 17.

This clonotype came up many times. The J gene is TRBJ2-3, the V gene TRBV4-3; maybe TRBD2 (5 bases). CDR3 length: 15 amino acids. Looked up from germline, CDR1 is LGHNA and CDR2 is YSLEER. Trimming took 0 bases from V and 11 from J, leaving 18 bases between them. For the CDR3, the DNA is TGCGCCAGCAGCCAAGAGTGGTTCGGGGAAGTTTGGCAGTATTTT. Its translation is CASSQEWFGEVWQYF.

This chain connects TRBV27 to TRBJ1-2; unclear D gene. Germline CDR1 MNHEY, CDR2 SMNVEV (reference sequence). The length of the CDR3 is 13 residues. Between the trimmed V and J ends, which lost 6 bases and 0 bases, there was a span of 8 bases. The CDR3: CASRGNSNYGYTF. Here the CDR3 DNA reads TGTGCCAGCAGGGGGAACTCTAACTATGGCTACACCTTC.

The table lists this clonotype with many counts. The J gene is TRBJ2-2, the V gene TRBV3-1; D tentatively reads TRBD1 or TRBD2 (5 bases each). CDR3 length: 14 residues. Deletions cut 7 bases from V and 7 bases from J, with 16 bases between. Germline V gene sequence: CDR1 LGHDT, CDR2 YNNKEL (reference sequence). CDR3 loop: CASTNGGRDGELFF. CDR3 sequence (DNA): TGTGCCAGCACCAATGGGGGACGGGACGGGGAGCTGTTTTTT. Combining the CDR3 with reference TRBV3-1 and TRBJ2-2 gives the whole variable domain DTAVSQTPKYLVTQMGNDKSIKCEQNLGHDTMYWYKQDSKKFLKIMFSYNNKELIINETVPNRFSPKSPDKAHLNLHINSLELGDSAVYFCASTNGGRDGELFFGEGSRLTVL.

There are many counts of this clonotype. The rearrangement uses TRBV12-3 or TRBV12-4 and TRBJ2-1, with D perhaps being TRBD1 or TRBD2 (6 bases each). The CDR3 sequence is 14 residues long. The V and J ends lost 6 bases and 10 bases respectively, with 19 bases between them. CDR3 sequence reads: CASSPPWVGGEQFF. The CDR3 DNA reads as TGTGCCAGCAGCCCCCCGTGGGTCGGGGGCGAGCAGTTCTTC.

This clonotype was detected many times. The chain employs TRBV28 and TRBJ1-5; D perhaps matches TRBD1 (5 bases). CDR3 length equals 15 residues. The ends were cut back, 7 bases at V and 4 bases at J, with 17 bases in the middle. Germline V gene lookup returns CDR1 MDHEN and CDR2 SYDVKM. This CDR3 reads CASISLSGGNQPQHF. CDR3 DNA sequence: TGTGCCAGCATCTCGCTATCTGGGGGGAATCAGCCCCAGCATTTT.

In its sample, this clonotype was seen many times. This chain uses TRBV6-2 or TRBV6-3 with TRBJ2-1; 8 nucleotides align to TRBD2. Germline V gene lookup returns CDR1 MNHEY and CDR2 SVGEGT. The length of the CDR3 is 13 residues. V was clipped by 6 bases and J by 6 bases; unmatched bases: 4. This CDR3 is CASSPGLANEQFF. The CDR3 bases are TGTGCCAGCAGCCCCGGACTAGCCAATGAGCAGTTCTTC.

This clonotype was counted a few times. The V call is TRBV3-1, the J call TRBJ1-6; D ambiguous. The CDR3 covers 13 residues. Trimming cost V 1 base and J 8 bases, with 6 bases left between them. The germline V gene encodes CDR1 LGHDT and CDR2 YNNKEL (reference sequence). CDR3 bases: TGTGCCAGCAGCCAAGCCCGGGATTCACCCCTCCACTTT. It yields the protein CASSQARDSPLHF.

This clonotype appeared many times. This chain joins TRBV5-1 and TRBJ1-6; 7 bases agree with TRBD1. There are 16 residues in the CDR3. The V and J ends lost 7 bases and 0 bases, in that order; junction bases with no gene match: 7. Germline-derived CDR1 and CDR2 are SGHRS and YFSETQ. CDR3: CASGEGQLSYNSPLHF. The CDR3, as DNA: TGCGCCAGCGGGGAGGGACAGCTCTCCTATAATTCACCCCTCCACTTT.

The rearrangement joins TRBV20-1 to TRBJ2-1; 9 nucleotides align to TRBD2. J gave up 4 bases and V 1 base, and 8 bases lay outside the gene matches. CDR1 is DFQATT, CDR2 SNEGSKA, per germline (reference sequence). The CDR3 has 16 residues. In DNA form, the CDR3 reads TGCAGTGCTAGAGTGCCAGCGGGGGGCCTGTACAATGAGCAGTTCTTC. This encodes CSARVPAGGLYNEQFF.

This sequence joins TRBV7-2 and TRBJ2-5, with 7 positions matching TRBD2. Per germline, CDR1 SGHTA and CDR2 FQGNSA. CDR3 size: 15 residues. V was pared by 5 bases and J by 1 base, with 7 bases of the junction left unmatched. CDR3 DNA sequence: TGTGCCAGCAGCCCCAGCGCGGGGGTCCAAGAGACCCAGTACTTC. Amino acid sequence: CASSPSAGVQETQYF.

This clonotype was detected only a few times. Germline and junction disagree at one end, which may indicate a read error. The CDR3 DNA sequence: TGTACCAGCAGAGGACTAGCGGGGGGGCCCCACAATGAGCAGTTCTTC. Its protein product is CTSRGLAGGPHNEQFF. J is TRBJ2-1 and V is TRBV9; 15 bases agree with TRBD2. Germline CDR1 is SGDLS and CDR2 is YYNGEE. The CDR3 is made up of 16 amino acids.

This clonotype was observed at least ten times. V and J are TRBV4-3 and TRBJ2-7; 10 nucleotides agree with TRBD2. There are 16 residues in the CDR3. Germline CDR1 and CDR2: LGHNA and YSLEER. The junction had 14 bases not matched to a gene; V was cut back by 5 bases and J by 7 bases. The CDR3 is CASSYSLAGAPGEQYF. The CDR3 DNA sequence: TGCGCCAGCAGCTATTCTCTAGCGGGGGCCCCGGGGGAGCAGTACTTC.

The table lists this clonotype with many counts. The rearrangement links TRBV4-2 to TRBJ1-2; 7 nucleotides line up with TRBD1. Per the germline V gene, CDR1 is LGHNA and CDR2 is YNFKEQ. The CDR3 runs to 16 residues. V trimming: 1 base; J trimming: 7 bases; junction bases outside the gene matches: 12. CDR3: CASSQVGIQGSGGYTF. The CDR3 DNA follows: TGTGCCAGCAGCCAAGTGGGTATACAGGGGAGTGGTGGCTACACCTTC.

At least ten counts were recorded for this clonotype. The chain links TRBV13 to TRBJ2-7; 7 bases are a match to TRBD1. Germline loops: CDR1 PRHDT, CDR2 FYEKMQ (reference sequence). The CDR3 extends over 13 amino acids. J lost 3 bases, V lost 4 bases, and 3 bases had no gene match. The CDR3 reads CASSSRDSYEQYF. For the CDR3, the DNA is TGTGCCAGCAGCTCCCGGGACAGCTACGAGCAGTACTTC.

This clonotype occurred many times. V gene TRBV7-8 combines with J gene TRBJ1-6; maybe TRBD1 (5 bases). This CDR3 region has 16 residues. The ends were cut back, 0 bases at V and 3 bases at J, with 9 bases in the middle. The V gene's germline CDR1 is SGHVS and CDR2 FQNEAQ. Here the CDR3 DNA reads TGTGCCAGCAGCTTAGCGGGGCTCCTCTATAATTCACCCCTCCACTTT. It encodes CASSLAGLLYNSPLHF.

In its sample, this clonotype was seen many times. The V call is TRBV6-5, the J call TRBJ2-3, with TRBD1 identical over 7 bases. V gave up 6 bases and J gave up 1 base; unmatched junction bases: 4. CDR1 is MNHEY and CDR2 is SVGAGI in the germline V gene. This CDR3 contains 14 residues. In nucleotides, the CDR3 is TGTGCCAGCAGATACCAGGGGGGCACAGATACGCAGTATTTT. The encoded protein is CASRYQGGTDTQYF.

This clonotype was observed a few times. The CDR3 here is CASSTLAASTDTQYF. In nucleotides, the CDR3 is TGTGCCAGCAGCACCCTAGCGGCTAGCACAGATACGCAGTATTTT. The V and J genes are TRBV5-6 and TRBJ2-3, with 7 bases aligning to TRBD2. Germline V gene sequence: CDR1 SGHDT, CDR2 YYEEEE. V lost 4 bases, J lost 0 bases, and 5 bases stayed unmatched. This CDR3 is built from 15 residues.

This clonotype was recorded many times. This sequence joins TRBV6-2 or TRBV6-3 and TRBJ1-1; 8 positions agree with TRBD1. Germline V gives CDR1 MNHEY, CDR2 SVGEGT. The V and J ends lost 4 bases and 3 bases, in that order; junction bases with no gene match: 10. The CDR3 loop spans 16 amino acids. The CDR3: CASSSRGRARDTEAFF. In nucleotides, the CDR3 is TGTGCCAGCAGTTCCAGGGGGCGCGCACGGGACACTGAAGCTTTCTTT.

This clonotype was found a few times. This rearrangement joins TRBV12-3 or TRBV12-4 to TRBJ1-2; D gene unclear. Trimming took off 6 bases at V and 1 base at J, with 15 bases between the two ends. The length of the CDR3 is 15 residues. The CDR3, as DNA: TGTGCCAGCAGCCCATCGACGGCGGTTAACTATGGCTACACCTTC. This translates into CASSPSTAVNYGYTF.